The sequence of this T cell receptor beta chain was determined in a study of shared clonotypes between healthy human individuals. Study-level points and caveats: Across subsets, estimated richness was generally greater for naive than for memory populations. All-four-donor shared clonotypes had higher generation probabilities than non-shared clonotypes did.

With regard to this clone: The antigen remains unidentified.

Method: immunoSEQ multiplex PCR; TCRdb's copy keeps in-frame clones and lacks some. The sample holds approximately 95,000 clones, under 70% seen once. Trimming took 5 bases from V and 0 from J, leaving 15 bases between them. Germline CDR1 reads MGHRA; CDR2 reads YSYEKL. The CDR3 spans 16 residues. The sequenced sample was memory CD8+ T cells sorted from blood. Sample subset: CD45RO+ cells pooled with CCR7-negative TemRA cells. The clonotype was recovered from a man younger than 40 in good health. The chain is built from TRBV4-1 and TRBJ2-3; no definite D call. The CDR3 loop reads CASSVRTISSTDTQYF. CDR3 DNA: TGCGCCAGCAGCGTTCGGACCATTTCTAGCACAGATACGCAGTATTTT.